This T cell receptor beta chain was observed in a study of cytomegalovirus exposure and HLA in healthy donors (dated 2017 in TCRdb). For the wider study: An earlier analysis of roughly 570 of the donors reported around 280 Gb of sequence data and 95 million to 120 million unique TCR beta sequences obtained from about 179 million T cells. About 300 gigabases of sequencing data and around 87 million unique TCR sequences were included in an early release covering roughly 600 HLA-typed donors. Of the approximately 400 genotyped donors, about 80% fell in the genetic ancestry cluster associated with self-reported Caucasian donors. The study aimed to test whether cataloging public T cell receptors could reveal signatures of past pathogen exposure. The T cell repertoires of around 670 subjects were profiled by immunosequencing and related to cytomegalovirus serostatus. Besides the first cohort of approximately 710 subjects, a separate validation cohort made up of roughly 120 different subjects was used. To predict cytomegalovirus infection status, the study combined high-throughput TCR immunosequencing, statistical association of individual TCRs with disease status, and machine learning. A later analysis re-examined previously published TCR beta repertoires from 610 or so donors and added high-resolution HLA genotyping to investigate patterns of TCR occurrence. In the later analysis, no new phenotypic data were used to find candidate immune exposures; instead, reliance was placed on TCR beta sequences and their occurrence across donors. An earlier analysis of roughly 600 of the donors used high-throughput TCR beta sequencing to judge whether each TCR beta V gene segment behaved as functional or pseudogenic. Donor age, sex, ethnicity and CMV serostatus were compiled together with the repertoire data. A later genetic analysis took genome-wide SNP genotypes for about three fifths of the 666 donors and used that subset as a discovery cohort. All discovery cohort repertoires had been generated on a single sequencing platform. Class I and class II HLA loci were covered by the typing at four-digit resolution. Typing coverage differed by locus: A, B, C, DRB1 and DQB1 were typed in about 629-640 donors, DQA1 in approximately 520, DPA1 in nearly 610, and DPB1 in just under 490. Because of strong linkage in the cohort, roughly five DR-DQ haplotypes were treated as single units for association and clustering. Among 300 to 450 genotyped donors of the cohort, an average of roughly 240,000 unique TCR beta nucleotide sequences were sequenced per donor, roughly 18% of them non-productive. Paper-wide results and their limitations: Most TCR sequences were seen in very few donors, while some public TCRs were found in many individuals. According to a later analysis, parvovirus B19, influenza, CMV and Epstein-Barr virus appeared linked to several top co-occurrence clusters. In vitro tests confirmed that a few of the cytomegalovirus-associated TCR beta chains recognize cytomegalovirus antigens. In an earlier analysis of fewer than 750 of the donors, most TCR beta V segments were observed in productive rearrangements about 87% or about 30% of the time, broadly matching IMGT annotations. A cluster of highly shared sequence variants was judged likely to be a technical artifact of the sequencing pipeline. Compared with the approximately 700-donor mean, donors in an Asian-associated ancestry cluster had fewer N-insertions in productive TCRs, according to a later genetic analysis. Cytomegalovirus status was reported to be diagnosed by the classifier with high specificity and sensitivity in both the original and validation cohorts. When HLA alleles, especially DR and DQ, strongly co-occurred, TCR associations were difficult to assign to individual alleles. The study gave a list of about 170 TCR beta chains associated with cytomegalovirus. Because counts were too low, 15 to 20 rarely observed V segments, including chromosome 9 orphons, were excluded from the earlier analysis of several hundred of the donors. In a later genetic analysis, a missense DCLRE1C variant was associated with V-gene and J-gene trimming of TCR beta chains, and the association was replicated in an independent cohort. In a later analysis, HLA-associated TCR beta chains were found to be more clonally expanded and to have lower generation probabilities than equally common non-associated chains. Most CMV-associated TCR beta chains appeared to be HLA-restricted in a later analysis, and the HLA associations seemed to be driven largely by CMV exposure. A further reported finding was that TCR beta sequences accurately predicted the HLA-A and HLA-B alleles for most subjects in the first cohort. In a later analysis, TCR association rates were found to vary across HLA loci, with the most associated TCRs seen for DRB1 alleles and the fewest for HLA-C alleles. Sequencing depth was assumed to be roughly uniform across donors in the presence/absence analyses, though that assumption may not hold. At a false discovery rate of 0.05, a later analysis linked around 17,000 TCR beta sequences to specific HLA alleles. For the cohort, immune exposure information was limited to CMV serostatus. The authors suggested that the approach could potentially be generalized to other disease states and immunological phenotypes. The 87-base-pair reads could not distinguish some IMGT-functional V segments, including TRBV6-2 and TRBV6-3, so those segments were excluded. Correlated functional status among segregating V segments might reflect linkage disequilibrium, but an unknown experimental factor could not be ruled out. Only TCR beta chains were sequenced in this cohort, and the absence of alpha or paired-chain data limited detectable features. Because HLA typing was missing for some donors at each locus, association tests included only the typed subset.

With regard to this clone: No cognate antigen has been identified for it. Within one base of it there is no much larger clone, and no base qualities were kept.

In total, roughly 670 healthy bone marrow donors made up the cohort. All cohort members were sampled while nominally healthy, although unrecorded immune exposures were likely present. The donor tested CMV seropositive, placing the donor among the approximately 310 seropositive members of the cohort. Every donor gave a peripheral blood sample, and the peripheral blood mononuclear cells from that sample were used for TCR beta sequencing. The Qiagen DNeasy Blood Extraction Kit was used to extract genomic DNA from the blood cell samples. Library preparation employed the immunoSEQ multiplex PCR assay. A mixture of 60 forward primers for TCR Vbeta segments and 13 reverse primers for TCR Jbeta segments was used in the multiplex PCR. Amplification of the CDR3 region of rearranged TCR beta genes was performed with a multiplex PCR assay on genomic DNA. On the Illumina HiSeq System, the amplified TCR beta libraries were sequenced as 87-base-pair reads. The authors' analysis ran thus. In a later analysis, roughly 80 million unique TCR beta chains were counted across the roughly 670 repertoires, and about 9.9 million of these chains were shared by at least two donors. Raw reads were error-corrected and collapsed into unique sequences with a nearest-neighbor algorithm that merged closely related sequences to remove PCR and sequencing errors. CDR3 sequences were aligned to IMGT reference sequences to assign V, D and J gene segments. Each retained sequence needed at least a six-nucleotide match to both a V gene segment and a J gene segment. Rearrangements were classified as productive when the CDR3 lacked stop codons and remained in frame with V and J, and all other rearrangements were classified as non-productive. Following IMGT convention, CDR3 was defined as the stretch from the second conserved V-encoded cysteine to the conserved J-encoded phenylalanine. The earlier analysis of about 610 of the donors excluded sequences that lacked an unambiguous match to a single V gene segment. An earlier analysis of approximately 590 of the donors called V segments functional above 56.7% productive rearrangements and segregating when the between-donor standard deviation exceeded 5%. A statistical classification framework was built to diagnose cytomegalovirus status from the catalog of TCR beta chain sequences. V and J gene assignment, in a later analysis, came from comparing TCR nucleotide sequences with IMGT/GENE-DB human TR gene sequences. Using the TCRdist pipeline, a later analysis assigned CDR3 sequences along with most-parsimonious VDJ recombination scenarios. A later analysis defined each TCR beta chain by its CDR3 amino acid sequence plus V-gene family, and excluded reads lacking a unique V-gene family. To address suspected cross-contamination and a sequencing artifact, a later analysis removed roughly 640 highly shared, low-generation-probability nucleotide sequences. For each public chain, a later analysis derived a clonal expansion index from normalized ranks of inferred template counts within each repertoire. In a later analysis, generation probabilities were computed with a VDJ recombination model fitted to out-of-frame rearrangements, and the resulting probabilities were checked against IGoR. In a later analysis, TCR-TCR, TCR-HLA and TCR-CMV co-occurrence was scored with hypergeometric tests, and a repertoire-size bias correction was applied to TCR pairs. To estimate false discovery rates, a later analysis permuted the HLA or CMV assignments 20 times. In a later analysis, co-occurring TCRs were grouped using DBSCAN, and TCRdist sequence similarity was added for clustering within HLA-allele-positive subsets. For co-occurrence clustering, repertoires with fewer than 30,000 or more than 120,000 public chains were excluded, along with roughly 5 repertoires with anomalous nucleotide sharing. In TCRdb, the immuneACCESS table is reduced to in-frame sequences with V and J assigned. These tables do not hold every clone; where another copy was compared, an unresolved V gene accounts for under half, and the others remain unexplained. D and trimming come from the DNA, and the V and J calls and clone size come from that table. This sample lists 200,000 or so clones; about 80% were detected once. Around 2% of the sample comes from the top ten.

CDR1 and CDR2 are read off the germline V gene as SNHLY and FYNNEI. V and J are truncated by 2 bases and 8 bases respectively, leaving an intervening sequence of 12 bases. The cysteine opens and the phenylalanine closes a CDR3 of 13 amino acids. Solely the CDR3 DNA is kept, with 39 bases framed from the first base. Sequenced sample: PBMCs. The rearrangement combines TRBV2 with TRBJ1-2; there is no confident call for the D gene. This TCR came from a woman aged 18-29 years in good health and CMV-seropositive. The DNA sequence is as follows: TGTGCCAGCAGTGAAAACGGAGTGGAAGGCTACACCTTC. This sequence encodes CASSENGVEGYTF. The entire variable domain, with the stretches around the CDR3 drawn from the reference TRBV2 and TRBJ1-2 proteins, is EPEVTQTPSHQVTQMGQEVILRCVPISNHLYFYWYRQILGQKVEFLVSFYNNEISEKSEIFDDQFSVERPDGSNFTLKIRSTKLEDSAMYFCASSENGVEGYTFGSGTRLTVV.